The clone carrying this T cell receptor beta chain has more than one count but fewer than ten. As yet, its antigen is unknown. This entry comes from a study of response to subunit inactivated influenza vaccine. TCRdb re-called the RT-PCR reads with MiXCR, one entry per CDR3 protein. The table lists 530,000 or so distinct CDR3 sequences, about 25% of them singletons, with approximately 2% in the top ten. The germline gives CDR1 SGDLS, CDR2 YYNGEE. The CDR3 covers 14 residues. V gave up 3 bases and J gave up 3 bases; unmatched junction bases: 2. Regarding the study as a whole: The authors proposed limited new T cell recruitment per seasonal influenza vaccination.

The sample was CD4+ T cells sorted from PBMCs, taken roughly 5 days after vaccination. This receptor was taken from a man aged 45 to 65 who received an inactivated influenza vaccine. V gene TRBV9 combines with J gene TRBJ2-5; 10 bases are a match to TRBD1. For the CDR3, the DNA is TGTGCCAGCAGCGCGGACAGGGGGAAAGAGACCCAGTACTTC. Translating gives CASSADRGKETQYF.